These T cell receptor beta chains were read from a single sample in a study of cytomegalovirus exposure and HLA in healthy donors. Produced via immunoSEQ multiplex PCR; TCRdb's table is partial and in-frame only. This table holds around 120,000 clones, about four fifths found once. The sample taken for sequencing was PBMCs. These TCRs come from a female donor in good health and CMV-seropositive. CDR3s include the opening cysteine and the closing phenylalanine or tryptophan. D genes are given only for firm matches. Size tells how often a clone was seen (once, few, many) or the class of an expanded clone, and some rows leave it out.

d_call: -
j_call: TRBJ2-2
clone_size: -
v_call: TRBV19
cdr3_aa: CASSGVFRRDTGELFF
cdr3_nt: TGTGCCAGTAGTGGGGTCTTTAGGCGGGACACCGGGGAGCTGTTTTTT

d_call: TRBD1
j_call: TRBJ2-1
clone_size: few
v_call: TRBV7-2
cdr3_aa: CASSFRSGTEHSNEQFF
cdr3_nt: TGTGCCAGCAGCTTCAGGTCCGGGACAGAGCATAGTAATGAGCAGTTCTTC

d_call: -
j_call: TRBJ2-3
clone_size: once
v_call: TRBV9
cdr3_aa: CASTVGYLTSTDTQYF
cdr3_nt: TGTGCCAGCACCGTAGGGTACTTGACTAGCACAGATACGCAGTATTTT

d_call: -
j_call: TRBJ1-6
clone_size: -
v_call: TRBV2
cdr3_aa: CASSDQGGYNSPLHF
cdr3_nt: TGTGCCAGCAGTGACCAGGGAGGGTATAATTCACCCCTCCACTTT

d_call: TRBD2
j_call: TRBJ2-3
clone_size: few
v_call: TRBV7-9
cdr3_aa: CASSLTSGAGDTQYF
cdr3_nt: TGTGCCAGCAGCCTGACTAGCGGGGCCGGGGATACGCAGTATTTT

d_call: -
j_call: TRBJ2-5
clone_size: -
v_call: TRBV5-1
cdr3_aa: CASSPDSLLFEETQYF
cdr3_nt: TGCGCCAGCAGCCCAGACAGCCTCTTATTCGAAGAGACCCAGTACTTC

d_call: -
j_call: TRBJ1-1
clone_size: -
v_call: TRBV18
cdr3_aa: CASSPGQNTEAFF
cdr3_nt: TGTGCCAGCTCACCCGGACAGAACACTGAAGCTTTCTTT

d_call: -
j_call: TRBJ2-7
clone_size: few
v_call: TRBV2
cdr3_aa: CASSDQGTRRAYEQYF
cdr3_nt: TGTGCCAGCAGTGATCAGGGGACACGTAGAGCCTACGAGCAGTACTTC

d_call: TRBD1
j_call: TRBJ1-1
clone_size: -
v_call: TRBV18
cdr3_aa: CASSKDRAEAFF
cdr3_nt: TGTGCCAGCTCAAAGGACAGGGCTGAAGCTTTCTTT

d_call: -
j_call: TRBJ2-7
clone_size: -
v_call: TRBV19
cdr3_aa: CASSETKAYEQYF
cdr3_nt: TGTGCCAGTAGTGAGACAAAAGCCTACGAGCAGTACTTC

d_call: -
j_call: TRBJ2-3
clone_size: -
v_call: TRBV21-1
cdr3_aa: CASSKTEGTSGEPSSTDTQYF
cdr3_nt: TGTGCCAGCAGCAAAACGGAGGGTACTAGCGGGGAACCCTCTAGCACAGATACGCAGTATTTT

d_call: TRBD2
j_call: TRBJ2-5
clone_size: -
v_call: TRBV6-5
cdr3_aa: CASTGGLAGKETQYF
cdr3_nt: TGTGCCAGCACTGGAGGTCTAGCGGGTAAAGAGACCCAGTACTTC

d_call: -
j_call: TRBJ2-1
clone_size: -
v_call: TRBV28
cdr3_aa: CASSPPGYEQFF
cdr3_nt: TGTGCCAGCAGTCCTCCAGGGTATGAGCAGTTCTTC

d_call: -
j_call: TRBJ1-1
clone_size: -
v_call: TRBV18
cdr3_aa: CASSPSPRGTEAFF
cdr3_nt: TGTGCCAGCTCACCAAGCCCCAGGGGCACTGAAGCTTTCTTT

d_call: TRBD1
j_call: TRBJ2-3
clone_size: -
v_call: TRBV27
cdr3_aa: CASRKPGQGTDTQYF
cdr3_nt: TGTGCCAGCAGGAAACCGGGACAGGGGACAGATACGCAGTATTTT

d_call: TRBD1
j_call: TRBJ2-7
clone_size: once
v_call: TRBV18
cdr3_aa: CASSPGTGGPYEQYF
cdr3_nt: TGTGCCAGCTCACCCGGGACAGGGGGACCCTACGAGCAGTACTTC

d_call: -
j_call: TRBJ2-2
clone_size: -
v_call: TRBV29-1
cdr3_aa: CSVEDPDTGELFF
cdr3_nt: TGCAGCGTAGAAGACCCAGACACCGGGGAGCTGTTTTTT

d_call: -
j_call: TRBJ2-7
clone_size: few
v_call: TRBV29-1
cdr3_aa: CSVERQGIRGEQYF
cdr3_nt: TGCAGCGTTGAACGTCAGGGGATACGAGGCGAGCAGTACTTC